This T cell receptor (beta chain) was found in a study of blood T cell repertoires in COVID-19. As for the study in general: Spain, Italy and the United States supplied samples that represented acute and convalescent COVID-19. PBMCs, B-cell-depleted T cells, or T cells were the source of the cDNA or gDNA that made up the material.

TCRdb keeps only in-frame clones here, not all; method: immunoSEQ multiplex PCR. The sample has around 130,000 clones, around nine tenths seen once. The V gene end was trimmed by 2 bases and the J gene end by 2 bases; junction bases not matched to a gene: 6. The CDR3 length is 16 residues. CDR1 and CDR2 from the germline V gene are LGHDT and YNNKEL (reference sequence). The chain employs TRBV3-1 (or the pseudogene TRBV3-2) and TRBJ2-1; 7 nucleotides agree with TRBD2. This receptor was obtained from a middle-aged man with active or convalescent COVID-19. Sequenced: peripheral blood. Written as DNA, the CDR3 is TGTGCCAGCAGCCAAACTAGCGCGTCCCCCTACAATGAGCAGTTCTTC. Amino acids: CASSQTSASPYNEQFF.